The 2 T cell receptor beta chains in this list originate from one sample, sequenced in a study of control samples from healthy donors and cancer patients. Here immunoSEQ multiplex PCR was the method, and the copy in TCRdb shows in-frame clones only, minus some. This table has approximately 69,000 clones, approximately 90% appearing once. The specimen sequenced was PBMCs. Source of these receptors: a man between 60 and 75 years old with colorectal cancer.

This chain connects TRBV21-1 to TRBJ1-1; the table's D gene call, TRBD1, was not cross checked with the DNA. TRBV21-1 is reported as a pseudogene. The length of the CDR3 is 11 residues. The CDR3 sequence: CASTQNTEAFF. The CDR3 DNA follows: TGTGCCAGCACCCAGAACACTGAAGCTTTCTTT.

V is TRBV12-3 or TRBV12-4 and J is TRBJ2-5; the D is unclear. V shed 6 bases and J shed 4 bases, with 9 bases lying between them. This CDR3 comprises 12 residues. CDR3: CASSQYLETQYF. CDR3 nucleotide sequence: TGTGCCAGCAGCCAATACTTAGAGACCCAGTACTTC.